The clone carrying this T cell receptor (beta chain) was counted ten times or more. The library was built from around 0.4 ug RNA with molecular barcoded adaptors for alpha/delta and beta/gamma chains. TCRdb analysed the reads with MiXCR anew, one entry per CDR3 protein. The sample lists approximately 41,000 distinct CDR3 sequences, under 15% seen once, with 30% in the top ten. The sample comes from a study of read filtering for tumor transcriptome and immune sequencing. About the research overall: Among patients, 17 to 20 were male and 14 female, aged about 40 to 90 (mean around 68). After DNase treatment, RNA was made into whole-transcriptome libraries.

The length of the CDR3 is 14 residues. V shed 0 bases, J shed 5 bases, and the junction held 3 bases outside the gene matches. The V gene's germline CDR1 is SGHTA and CDR2 FQGNSA. The chain employs TRBV7-2 and TRBJ1-1; 7 bases align to TRBD1. Material for sequencing was a population of CD138-negative cells sorted from bone marrow. This receptor was identified in a donor aged 40 or over with multiple myeloma. CDR3 region: CASSLAGGITEAFF. In nucleotides, the CDR3 is TGTGCCAGCAGCTTAGCAGGGGGCATTACTGAAGCTTTCTTT.